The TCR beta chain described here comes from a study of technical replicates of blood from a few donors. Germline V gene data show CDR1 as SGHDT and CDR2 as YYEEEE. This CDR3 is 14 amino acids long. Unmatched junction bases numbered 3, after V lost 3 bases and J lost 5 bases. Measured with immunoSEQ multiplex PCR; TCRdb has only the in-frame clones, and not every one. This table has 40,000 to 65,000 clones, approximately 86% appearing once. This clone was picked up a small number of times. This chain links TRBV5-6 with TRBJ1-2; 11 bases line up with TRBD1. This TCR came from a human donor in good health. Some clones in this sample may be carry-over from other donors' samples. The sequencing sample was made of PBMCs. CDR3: CASSYGQGAYGYTF. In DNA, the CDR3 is TGTGCCAGCAGCTACGGACAGGGGGCTTATGGCTACACCTTC.